The rows below give T cell receptor beta chains drawn from one sample of a study of T cells in Graves' hyperthyroidism and ophthalmopathy. TCRdb re-derived calls from the multiplex PCR reads in MiXCR, one entry per CDR3 protein. The sample holds fewer than 600,000 distinct CDR3 sequences; roughly an eighth are singletons and the top ten take under 20%. Sequences were obtained from blood. The receptors here all came from a woman aged 18 to 35 with Graves' hyperthyroidism. The CDR3 runs from the conserved cysteine through the conserved F or W. A D gene is named only where the DNA matches it firmly. Clone size appears in some rows only: once, few, many, or a class for an expanded clone.

v_gene	d_gene	abundance	j_gene	CDR3aa	CDR3nt
TRBV12-3/TRBV12-4	.	.	TRBJ1-5	CASTPRGQYSNQPQHF	TGTGCCAGCACCCCAAGGGGTCAGTATAGCAATCAGCCCCAGCATTTT
TRBV14	TRBD2	many	TRBJ2-5	CASSPGLAGPQETQYF	TGTGCCAGCAGCCCCGGACTAGCGGGACCCCAAGAGACCCAGTACTTC
TRBV20-1	TRBD2	many	TRBJ2-1	CSAKGLVVAYNEQFF	TGCAGTGCAAAGGGACTAGTGGTTGCCTACAATGAGCAGTTCTTC
TRBV5-1	.	.	TRBJ2-1	CASSPETGYNEQFF	TGTGCCAGCAGCCCGGAAACAGGGTACAATGAGCAGTTCTTC
TRBV15	.	many	TRBJ2-3	CATSRDRGPADTQYF	TGTGCCACCAGCAGAGATAGGGGTCCCGCAGATACGCAGTATTTT
TRBV20-1	.	.	TRBJ2-7	CSASEVGYEQYF	TGCAGTGCTTCGGAGGTAGGCTACGAGCAGTACTTC
TRBV12-3/TRBV12-4	TRBD1	many	TRBJ1-6	CASSLPRQGPHF	TGTGCCAGCAGTTTACCCCGACAGGGGCCCCACTTT
TRBV6-4	TRBD1	many	TRBJ1-4	CASSVFSRDRAANEKLFF	TGTGCCAGCAGTGTCTTTTCCCGGGACAGGGCCGCTAATGAAAAACTGTTTTTT
TRBV6-2/TRBV6-3	.	.	TRBJ2-7	CASSYRGGYEQYF	TGTGCCAGCAGTTACCGTGGGGGATACGAGCAGTACTTC
TRBV28	.	many	TRBJ2-1	CASSLSSPHNEQFF	TGTGCCAGCAGTTTATCGAGCCCGCACAATGAGCAGTTCTTC
TRBV27	TRBD1	many	TRBJ1-2	CASSPIQGGTRGYTF	TGTGCCAGCAGTCCGATTCAGGGGGGAACTAGAGGCTACACCTTC
TRBV20-1	.	many	TRBJ2-5	CSARESRGVGKTQYF	TGCAGTGCTAGAGAATCCAGGGGCGTAGGAAAGACCCAGTACTTC
TRBV6-1	.	many	TRBJ2-1	CASIIRTGSSLQEQFF	TGTGCCAGCATAATTCGAACAGGGTCGTCCTTACAAGAGCAGTTCTTC
TRBV9	.	few	TRBJ2-5	CASSVGRRDSQETQYF	TGTGCCAGCAGCGTAGGACGCCGGGACTCACAAGAGACCCAGTACTTC
TRBV20-1	.	.	TRBJ1-1	CSASPRYRGERRDYNTEAFF	TGCAGTGCTAGTCCCCGCTATAGGGGGGAACGGAGGGATTACAACACTGAAGCTTTCTTT
TRBV7-2	TRBD2	.	TRBJ2-4	CASSLVGTSGAAKNIQYF	TGTGCCAGCAGCTTAGTAGGGACTAGCGGGGCAGCCAAAAACATTCAGTACTTC
TRBV3-1	TRBD1	few	TRBJ2-2	CASSTGVHGELFF	TGTGCCAGCAGCACAGGGGTCCACGGGGAGCTGTTTTTT
TRBV28	.	.	TRBJ1-1	CASSLTGRSTEAFF	TGTGCCAGCAGTCTAACAGGGAGGTCCACTGAAGCTTTCTTT
TRBV27	.	many	TRBJ2-7	CASSRLDFHEQYF	TGTGCCAGCAGTCGACTAGACTTCCACGAGCAGTACTTC
TRBV9	.	.	TRBJ1-1	CASTYSPGGSSTEAFF	TGTGCCAGCACCTACTCCCCCGGGGGATCGAGCACTGAAGCTTTCTTT
TRBV11-2	.	many	TRBJ1-3	CASSTTASSGNTIYF	TGTGCCAGCAGCACCACAGCGAGCTCTGGAAACACCATATATTTT
TRBV20-1	.	.	TRBJ1-1	CSAEQGDSEAFF	TGCAGTGCAGAACAGGGTGACTCTGAAGCTTTCTTT
TRBV3-1	TRBD1	few	TRBJ2-7	CASSQDPGTGDEQYF	TGTGCCAGCAGCCAAGATCCGGGGACAGGGGACGAGCAGTACTTC
TRBV27	TRBD2	many	TRBJ2-1	CASRISGGNEQFF	TGTGCCAGCAGGATTAGCGGGGGTAATGAGCAGTTCTTC
TRBV7-3	.	few	TRBJ2-2	CASSLMIRANTGELFF	TGTGCCAGCAGCTTAATGATACGAGCGAACACCGGGGAGCTGTTTTTT
TRBV6-1	.	.	TRBJ1-6	CASSSKAASPLHF	TGTGCCAGCAGTTCGAAAGCGGCTTCACCCCTCCACTTT
TRBV5-1	.	.	TRBJ2-1	CASSFDGGWGQSSYNEQFF	TGCGCCAGCAGCTTCGACGGGGGTTGGGGTCAGAGCTCCTACAATGAGCAGTTCTTC
TRBV6-1	TRBD1	.	TRBJ1-5	CASRRQGSSSNQPQHF	TGTGCCAGCAGACGACAGGGTTCATCAAGTAATCAGCCCCAGCATTTT
TRBV27	.	many	TRBJ2-5	CASSLAEDQETQYF	TGTGCCAGCAGTTTAGCGGAAGACCAAGAGACCCAGTACTTC
TRBV20-1	.	many	TRBJ2-7	CSARVWENPYEQYF	TGCAGTGCTAGAGTATGGGAGAACCCCTACGAGCAGTACTTC
TRBV10-3	.	many	TRBJ1-1	CAISGGGFDEAFF	TGTGCCATCAGTGGGGGGGGTTTTGATGAAGCTTTCTTT
TRBV7-3	.	few	TRBJ1-5	CASSSVGGAQHF	TGTGCCAGCAGCTCCGTCGGGGGTGCCCAGCATTTT
TRBV9	.	.	TRBJ2-3	CASSEGVAGAGTQYF	TGTGCCAGCAGCGAGGGGGTTGCCGGGGCTGGAACGCAGTATTTT
TRBV7-6	TRBD1	few	TRBJ1-3	CASSTSQGDSGNTIYF	TGTGCCAGCAGTACCTCACAGGGGGACTCTGGAAACACCATATATTTT